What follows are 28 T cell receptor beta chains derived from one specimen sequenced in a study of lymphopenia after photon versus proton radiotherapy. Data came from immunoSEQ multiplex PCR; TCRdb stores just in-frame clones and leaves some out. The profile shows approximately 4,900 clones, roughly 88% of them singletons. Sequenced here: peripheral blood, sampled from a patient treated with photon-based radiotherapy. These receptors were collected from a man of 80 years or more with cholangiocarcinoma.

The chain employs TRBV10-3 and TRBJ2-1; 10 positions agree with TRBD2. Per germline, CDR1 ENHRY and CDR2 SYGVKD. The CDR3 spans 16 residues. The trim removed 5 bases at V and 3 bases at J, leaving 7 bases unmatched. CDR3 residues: CAISYPGTSDYNEQFF. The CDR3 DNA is TGTGCCATCAGTTATCCCGGGACTAGCGACTACAATGAGCAGTTCTTC.

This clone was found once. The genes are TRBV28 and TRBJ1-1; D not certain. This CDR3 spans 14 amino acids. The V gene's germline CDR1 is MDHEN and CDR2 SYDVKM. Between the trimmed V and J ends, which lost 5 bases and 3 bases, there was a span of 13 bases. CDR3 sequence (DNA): TGTGCCAGCAGTCCAGTAGAGGGAGACACTGAAGCTTTCTTT. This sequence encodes CASSPVEGDTEAFF. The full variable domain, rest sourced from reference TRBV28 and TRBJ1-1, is DVKVTQSSRYLVKRTGEKVFLECVQDMDHENMFWYRQDPGLGLRLIYFSYDVKMKEKGDIPEGYSVSREKKERFSLILESASTNQTSMYLCASSPVEGDTEAFFGQGTRLTVV.

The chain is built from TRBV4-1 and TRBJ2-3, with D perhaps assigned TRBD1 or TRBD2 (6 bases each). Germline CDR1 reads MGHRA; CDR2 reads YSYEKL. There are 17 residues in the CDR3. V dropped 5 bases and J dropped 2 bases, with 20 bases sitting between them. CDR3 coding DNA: TGCGCCAGCAGCACCCGGAGGGAGGACAGAGACACAGATACGCAGTATTTT. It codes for CASSTRREDRDTDTQYF.

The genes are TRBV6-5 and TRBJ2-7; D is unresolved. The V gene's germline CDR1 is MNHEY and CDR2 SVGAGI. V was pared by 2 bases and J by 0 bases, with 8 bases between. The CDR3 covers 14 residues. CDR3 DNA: TGTGCCAGCAGTTACCGTCCGAGCTCCTACGAGCAGTACTTC. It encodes CASSYRPSSYEQYF.

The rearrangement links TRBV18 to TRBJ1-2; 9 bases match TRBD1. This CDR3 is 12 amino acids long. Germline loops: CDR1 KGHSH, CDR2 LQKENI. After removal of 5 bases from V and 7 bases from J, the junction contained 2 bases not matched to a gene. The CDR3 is CASSGDRAGYTF. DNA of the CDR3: TGTGCCAGCTCAGGGGACAGGGCTGGCTACACCTTC.

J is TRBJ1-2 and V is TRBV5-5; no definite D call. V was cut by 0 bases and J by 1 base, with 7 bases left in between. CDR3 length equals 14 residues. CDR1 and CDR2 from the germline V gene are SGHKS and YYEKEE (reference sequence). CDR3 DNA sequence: TGTGCCAGCAGCTTGGGGGGTTATAACTATGGCTACACCTTC. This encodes CASSLGGYNYGYTF.

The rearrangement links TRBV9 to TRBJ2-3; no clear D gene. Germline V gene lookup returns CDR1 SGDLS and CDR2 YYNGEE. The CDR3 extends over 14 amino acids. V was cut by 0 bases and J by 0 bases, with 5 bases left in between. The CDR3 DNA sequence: TGTGCCAGCAGCGTAGTAGCCAGCACAGATACGCAGTATTTT. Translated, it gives CASSVVASTDTQYF.

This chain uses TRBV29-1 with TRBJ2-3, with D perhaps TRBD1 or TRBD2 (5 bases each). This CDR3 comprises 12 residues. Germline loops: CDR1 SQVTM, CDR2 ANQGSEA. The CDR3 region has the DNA TGCGGGGGAAGTAAATACACAGATACGCAGTATTTT. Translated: CGGSKYTDTQYF.

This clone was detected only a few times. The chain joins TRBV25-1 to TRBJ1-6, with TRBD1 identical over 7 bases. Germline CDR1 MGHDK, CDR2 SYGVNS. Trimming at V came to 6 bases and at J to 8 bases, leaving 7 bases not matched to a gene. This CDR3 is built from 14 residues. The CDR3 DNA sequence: TGTGCCAGCAGCCCCAAGGGACAGTATTCACCCCTCCACTTT. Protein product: CASSPKGQYSPLHF.

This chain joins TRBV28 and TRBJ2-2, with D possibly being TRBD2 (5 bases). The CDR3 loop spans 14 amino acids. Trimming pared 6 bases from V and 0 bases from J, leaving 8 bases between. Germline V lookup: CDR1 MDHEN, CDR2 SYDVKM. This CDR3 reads CASREGSNTGELFF. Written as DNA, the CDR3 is TGTGCCAGCAGAGAGGGCTCGAACACCGGGGAGCTGTTTTTT.

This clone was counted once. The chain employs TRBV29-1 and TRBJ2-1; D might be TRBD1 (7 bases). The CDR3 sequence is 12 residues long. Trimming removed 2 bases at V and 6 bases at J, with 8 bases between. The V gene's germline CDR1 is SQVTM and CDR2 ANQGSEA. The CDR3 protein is CSVEQGGNEQFF. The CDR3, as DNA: TGCAGCGTTGAACAGGGGGGCAATGAGCAGTTCTTC.

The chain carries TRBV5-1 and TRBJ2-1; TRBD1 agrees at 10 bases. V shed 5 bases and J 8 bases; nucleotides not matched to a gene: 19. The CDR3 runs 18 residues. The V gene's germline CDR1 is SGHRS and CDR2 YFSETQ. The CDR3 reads CASSLPNYGTGALDEQFF. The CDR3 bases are TGCGCCAGCAGTTTGCCGAATTATGGGACAGGGGCCCTCGATGAGCAGTTCTTC.

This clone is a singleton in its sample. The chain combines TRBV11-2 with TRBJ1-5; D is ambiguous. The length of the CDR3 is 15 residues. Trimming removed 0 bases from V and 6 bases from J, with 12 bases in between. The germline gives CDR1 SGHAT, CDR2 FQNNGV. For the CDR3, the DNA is TGTGCCAGCAGCTTAGATCAAAACGGCTTTCAGCCCCAGCATTTT. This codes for CASSLDQNGFQPQHF. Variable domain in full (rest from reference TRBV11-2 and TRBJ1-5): EAGVAQSPRYKIIEKRQSVAFWCNPISGHATLYWYQQILGQGPKLLIQFQNNGVVDDSQLPKDRFSAERLKGVDSTLKIQPAKLEDSAVYLCASSLDQNGFQPQHFGDGTRLSIL.

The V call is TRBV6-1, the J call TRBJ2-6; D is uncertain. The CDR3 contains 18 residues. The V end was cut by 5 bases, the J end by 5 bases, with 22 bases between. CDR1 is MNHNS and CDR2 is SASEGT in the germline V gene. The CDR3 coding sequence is TGTGCCAGCAGTCAAGTGCCCTATGCACAAAGTCGGGCCAACGTCCTGACTTTC. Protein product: CASSQVPYAQSRANVLTF.

This CDR3 is CASSQDPGGDTEAFF. The CDR3, as DNA: TGTGCCAGCAGCCAAGACCCCGGAGGAGACACTGAAGCTTTCTTT. The rearrangement links TRBV4-2 to TRBJ1-1; D call uncertain. Trimming stripped 0 bases from V and 3 bases from J, with 11 bases between. The CDR3 extends over 15 amino acids. The germline gives CDR1 LGHNA, CDR2 YNFKEQ.

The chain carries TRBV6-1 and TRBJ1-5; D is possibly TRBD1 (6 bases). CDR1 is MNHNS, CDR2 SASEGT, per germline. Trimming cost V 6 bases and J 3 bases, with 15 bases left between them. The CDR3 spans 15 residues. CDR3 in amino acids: CASSQEQGYNQPQHF. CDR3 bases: TGTGCCAGCAGCCAGGAGCAGGGGTACAATCAGCCCCAGCATTTT.

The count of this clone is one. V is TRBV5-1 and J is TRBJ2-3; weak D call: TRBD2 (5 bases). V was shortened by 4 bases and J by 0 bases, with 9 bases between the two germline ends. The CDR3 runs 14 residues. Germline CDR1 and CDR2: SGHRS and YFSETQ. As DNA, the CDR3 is TGCGCCAGCAGCCCCCGGACTAGCACAGATACGCAGTATTTT. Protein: CASSPRTSTDTQYF.

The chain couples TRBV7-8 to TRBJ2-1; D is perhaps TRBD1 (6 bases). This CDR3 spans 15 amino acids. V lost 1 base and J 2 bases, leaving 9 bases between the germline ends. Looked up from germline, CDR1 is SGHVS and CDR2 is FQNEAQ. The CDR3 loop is CASSLVGGTYNEQFF. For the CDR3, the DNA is TGTGCCAGCAGCTTAGTAGGGGGAACCTACAATGAGCAGTTCTTC.

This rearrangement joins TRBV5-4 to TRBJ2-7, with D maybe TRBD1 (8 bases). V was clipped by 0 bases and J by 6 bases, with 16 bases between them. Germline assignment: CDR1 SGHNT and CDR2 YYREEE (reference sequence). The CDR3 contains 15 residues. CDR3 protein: CASSLGRTGRGEQYF. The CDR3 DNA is TGTGCCAGCAGCTTGGGCAGGACAGGGAGGGGCGAGCAGTACTTC.

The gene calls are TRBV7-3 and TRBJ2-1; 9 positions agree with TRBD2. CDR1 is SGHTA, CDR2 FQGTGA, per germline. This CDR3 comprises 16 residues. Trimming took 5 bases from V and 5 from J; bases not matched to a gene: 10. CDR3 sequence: CASSRLAGISDNEQFF. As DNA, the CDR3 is TGTGCCAGCAGCAGGCTAGCGGGGATATCCGACAATGAGCAGTTCTTC.

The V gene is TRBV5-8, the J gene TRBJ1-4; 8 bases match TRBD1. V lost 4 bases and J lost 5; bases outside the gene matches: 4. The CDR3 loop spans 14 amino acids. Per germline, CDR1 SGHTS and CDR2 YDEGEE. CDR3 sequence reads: CASSPRDRNEKLFF. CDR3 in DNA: TGTGCCAGCAGCCCCCGGGACAGGAATGAAAAACTGTTTTTT.

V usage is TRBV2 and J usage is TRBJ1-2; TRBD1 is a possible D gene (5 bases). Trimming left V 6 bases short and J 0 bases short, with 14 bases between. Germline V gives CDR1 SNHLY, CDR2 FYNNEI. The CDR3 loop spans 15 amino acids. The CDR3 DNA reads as TGTGCCAGCAGCCAAAGGGGCCATCCTAACTATGGCTACACCTTC. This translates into CASSQRGHPNYGYTF.

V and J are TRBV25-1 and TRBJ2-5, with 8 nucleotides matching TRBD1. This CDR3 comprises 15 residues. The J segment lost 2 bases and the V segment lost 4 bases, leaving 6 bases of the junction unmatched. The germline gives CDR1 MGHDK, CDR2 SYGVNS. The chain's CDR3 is CASSAGTGPQETQYF. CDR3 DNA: TGTGCCAGCAGTGCCGGGACAGGACCGCAAGAGACCCAGTACTTC. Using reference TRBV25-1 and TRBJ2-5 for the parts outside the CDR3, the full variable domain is EADIYQTPRYLVIGTGKKITLECSQTMGHDKMYWYQQDPGMELHLIHYSYGVNSTEKGDLSSESTVSRIRTEHFPLTLESARPSHTSQYLCASSAGTGPQETQYFGPGTRLLVL.

The CDR3 bases are TGTGCCAGCAGCGGGACAGGGTCGAACACTGAAGCTTTCTTT. Translated: CASSGTGSNTEAFF. V and J are TRBV2 and TRBJ1-1; 9 bases line up with TRBD1. CDR3 length: 14 amino acids. Unmatched junction bases numbered 3, after V lost 6 bases and J lost 1 base. CDR1 is SNHLY and CDR2 is FYNNEI in the germline V gene.

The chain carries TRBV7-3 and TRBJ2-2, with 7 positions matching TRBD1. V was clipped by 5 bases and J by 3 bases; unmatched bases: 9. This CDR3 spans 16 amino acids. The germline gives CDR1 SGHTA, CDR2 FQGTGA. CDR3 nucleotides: TGTGCCAGCAGCGACCGACAGGGAGCGTACACCGGGGAGCTGTTTTTT. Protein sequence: CASSDRQGAYTGELFF.

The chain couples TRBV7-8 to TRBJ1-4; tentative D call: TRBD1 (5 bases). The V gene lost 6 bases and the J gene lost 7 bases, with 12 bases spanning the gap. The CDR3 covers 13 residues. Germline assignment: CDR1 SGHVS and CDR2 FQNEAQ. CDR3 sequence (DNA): TGTGCCAGCAGTACGCAGGGAAGTGAAAAACTGTTTTTT. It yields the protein CASSTQGSEKLFF.

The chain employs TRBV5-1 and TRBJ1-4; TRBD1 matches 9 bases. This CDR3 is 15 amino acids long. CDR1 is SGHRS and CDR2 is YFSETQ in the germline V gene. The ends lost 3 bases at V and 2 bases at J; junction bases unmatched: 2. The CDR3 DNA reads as TGCGCCAGCAGCTCCACAGGGGGCACTAATGAAAAACTGTTTTTT. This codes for CASSSTGGTNEKLFF.

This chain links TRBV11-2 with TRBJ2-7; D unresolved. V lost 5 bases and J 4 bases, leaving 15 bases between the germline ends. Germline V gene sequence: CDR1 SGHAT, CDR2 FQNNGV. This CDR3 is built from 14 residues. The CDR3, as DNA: TGTGCCAGCAGCCTCTCTATGCCTAATTACGAGCAGTACTTC. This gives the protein CASSLSMPNYEQYF.